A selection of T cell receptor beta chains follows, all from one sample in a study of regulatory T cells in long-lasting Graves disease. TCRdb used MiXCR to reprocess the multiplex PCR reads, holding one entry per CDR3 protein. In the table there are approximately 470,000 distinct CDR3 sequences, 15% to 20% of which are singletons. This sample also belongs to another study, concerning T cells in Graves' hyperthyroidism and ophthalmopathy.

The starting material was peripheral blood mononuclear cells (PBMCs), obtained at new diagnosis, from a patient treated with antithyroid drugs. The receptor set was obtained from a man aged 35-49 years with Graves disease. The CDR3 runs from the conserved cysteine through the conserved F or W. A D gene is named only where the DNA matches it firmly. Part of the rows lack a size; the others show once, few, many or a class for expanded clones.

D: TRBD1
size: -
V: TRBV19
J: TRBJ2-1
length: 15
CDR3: CASSIIGGSGNEQFF
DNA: TGTGCCAGTAGTATAATAGGGGGCTCGGGCAATGAGCAGTTCTTC

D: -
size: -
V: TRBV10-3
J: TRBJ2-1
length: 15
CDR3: CAIRGDLGTYNEQFF
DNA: TGTGCCATCAGGGGCGACTTAGGAACCTACAATGAGCAGTTCTTC

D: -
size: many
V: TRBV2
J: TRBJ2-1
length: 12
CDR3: CASSYGGGEQFF
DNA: TGTGCCAGCAGTTACGGTGGGGGTGAGCAGTTCTTC

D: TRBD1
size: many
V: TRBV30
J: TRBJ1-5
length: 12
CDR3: CAMDRGGQPQHF
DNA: TGTGCCATGGACAGGGGAGGACAGCCCCAGCATTTT

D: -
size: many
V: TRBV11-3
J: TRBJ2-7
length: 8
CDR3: CASGEQYF
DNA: TGTGCCAGCGGCGAGCAGTACTTC

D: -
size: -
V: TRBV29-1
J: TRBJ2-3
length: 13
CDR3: CSVAQQGPDTQYF
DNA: TGCAGCGTTGCCCAACAGGGCCCAGATACGCAGTATTTT

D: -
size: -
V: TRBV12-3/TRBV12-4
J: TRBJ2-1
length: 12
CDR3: CASSLATNEQFF
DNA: TGTGCCAGCAGTTTGGCTACCAATGAGCAGTTCTTC

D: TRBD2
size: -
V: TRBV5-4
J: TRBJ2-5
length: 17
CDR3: CASSEGLAGGVQETQYF
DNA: TGTGCCAGCAGCGAAGGACTAGCGGGAGGGGTCCAAGAGACCCAGTACTTC

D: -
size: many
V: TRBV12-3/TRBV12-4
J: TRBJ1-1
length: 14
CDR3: CASSFWGYSPEAFF
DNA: TGTGCCAGCAGTTTTTGGGGCTATAGCCCTGAAGCTTTCTTT

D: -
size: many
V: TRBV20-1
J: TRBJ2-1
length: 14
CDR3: CSASRTRAVDEQFF
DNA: TGCAGTGCTAGCCGAACTAGGGCCGTGGATGAGCAGTTCTTC

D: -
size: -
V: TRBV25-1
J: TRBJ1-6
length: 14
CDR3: CASSDRGGASPLHF
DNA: TGTGCCAGCAGTGATCGGGGGGGGGCCTCGCCCCTCCACTTT

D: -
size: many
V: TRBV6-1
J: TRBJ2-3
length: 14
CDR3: CASSERDNTDTQYF
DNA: TGTGCCAGCAGTGAGAGAGACAACACAGATACGCAGTATTTT

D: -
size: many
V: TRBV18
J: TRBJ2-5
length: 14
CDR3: CASSPPAWAETQYF
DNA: TGTGCCAGCTCACCACCGGCGTGGGCAGAGACCCAGTACTTC

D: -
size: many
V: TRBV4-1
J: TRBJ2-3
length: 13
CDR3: CASSPQNTDTQYF
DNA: TGCGCCAGCAGCCCACAGAACACAGATACGCAGTATTTT

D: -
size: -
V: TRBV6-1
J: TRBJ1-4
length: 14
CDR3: CASSLGGINEKLFF
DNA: TGTGCCAGCAGCCTCGGGGGCATTAATGAAAAACTGTTTTTT

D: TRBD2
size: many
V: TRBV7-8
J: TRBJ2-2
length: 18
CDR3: CASSLVGTSGINTGELFF
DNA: TGTGCCAGCAGCTTAGTTGGGACTAGCGGGATAAACACCGGGGAGCTGTTTTTT

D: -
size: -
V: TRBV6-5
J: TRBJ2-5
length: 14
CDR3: CASSYIRDQETQYF
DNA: TGTGCCAGCAGTTACATCAGGGACCAAGAGACCCAGTACTTC

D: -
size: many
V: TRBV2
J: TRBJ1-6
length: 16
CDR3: CASSEVGRLGKSPLHF
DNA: TGTGCCAGCAGTGAAGTGGGCAGGCTCGGAAAATCACCCCTCCACTTT

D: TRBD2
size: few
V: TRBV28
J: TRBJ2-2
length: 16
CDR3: CASSFFWASGSGELFF
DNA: TGTGCCAGCAGTTTTTTTTGGGCTAGCGGGTCCGGGGAGCTGTTTTTT

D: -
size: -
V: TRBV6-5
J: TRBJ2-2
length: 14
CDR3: CASSYFREAGELFF
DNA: TGTGCCAGCAGTTACTTCAGGGAAGCCGGGGAGCTGTTTTTT

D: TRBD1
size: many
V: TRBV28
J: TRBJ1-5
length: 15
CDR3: CASRNMDREHQPQHF
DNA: TGTGCCAGCAGAAATATGGACAGGGAACATCAGCCCCAGCATTTT

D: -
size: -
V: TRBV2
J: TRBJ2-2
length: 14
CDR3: CASSDSRVTGELFF
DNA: TGTGCCAGCAGTGATTCCAGGGTCACCGGGGAGCTGTTTTTT

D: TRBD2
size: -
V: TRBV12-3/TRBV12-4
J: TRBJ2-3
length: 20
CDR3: CASSLQGRGVKVSGTDTQYF
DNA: TGTGCCAGCAGTTTACAGGGGCGGGGGGTAAAGGTATCCGGCACAGATACGCAGTATTTT

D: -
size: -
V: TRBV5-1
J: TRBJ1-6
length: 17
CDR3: CASSREPGPGSGSPPHF
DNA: TGCGCCAGCAGCCGGGAGCCGGGGCCCGGGTCGGGGTCACCCCCCCACTTT

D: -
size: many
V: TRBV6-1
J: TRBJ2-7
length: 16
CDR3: CASSESRTRSSYEQYF
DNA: TGTGCCAGCAGTGAAAGTCGCACCAGGAGCTCCTACGAGCAGTACTTC

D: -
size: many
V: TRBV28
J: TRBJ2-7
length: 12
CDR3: CASNEITGEQYF
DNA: TGTGCCAGCAATGAAATAACAGGGGAGCAGTACTTC

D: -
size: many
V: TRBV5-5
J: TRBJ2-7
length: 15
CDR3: CASSLAGSVGLEQYF
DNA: TGTGCCAGCAGCTTGGCAGGGTCGGTTGGACTAGAGCAGTACTTC

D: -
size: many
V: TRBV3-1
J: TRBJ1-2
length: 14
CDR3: CASSLSGDGDGYTF
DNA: TGTGCCAGCAGCCTAAGCGGGGACGGAGATGGCTACACCTTC

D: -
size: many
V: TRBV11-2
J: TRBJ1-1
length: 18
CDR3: CASSFPRLGLDRNTEAFF
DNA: TGTGCCAGCAGCTTCCCCCGGCTTGGATTGGACAGGAACACTGAAGCTTTCTTT

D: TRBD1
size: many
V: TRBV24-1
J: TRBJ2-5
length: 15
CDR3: CATSDPSEGAETQYF
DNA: TGTGCCACCAGTGACCCAAGCGAGGGGGCAGAGACCCAGTACTTC

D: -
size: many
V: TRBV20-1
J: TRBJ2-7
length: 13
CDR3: CSAIKTVTYEQYF
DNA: TGCAGTGCTATTAAGACAGTCACCTACGAGCAGTACTTC

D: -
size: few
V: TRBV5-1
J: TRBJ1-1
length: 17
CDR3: CTSSLVWERRSNTEAFF
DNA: TGCACCAGCAGCTTGGTGTGGGAAAGGCGATCGAACACTGAAGCTTTCTTT

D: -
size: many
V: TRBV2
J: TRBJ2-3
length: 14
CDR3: CASSANRDTDTQYF
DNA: TGTGCCAGCAGTGCAAACAGGGACACAGATACGCAGTATTTT

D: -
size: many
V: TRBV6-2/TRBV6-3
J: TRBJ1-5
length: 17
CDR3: CASSYSSQGLNNQPQHF
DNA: TGTGCCAGCAGTTACTCTTCGCAGGGATTAAACAATCAGCCCCAGCATTTT

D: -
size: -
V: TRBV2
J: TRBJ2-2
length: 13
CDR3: CTSRARSTGELFF
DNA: TGTACCAGCAGGGCTCGAAGCACCGGGGAGCTGTTTTTT

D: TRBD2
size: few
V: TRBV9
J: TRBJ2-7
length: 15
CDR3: CASSVDPAGVGEQYF
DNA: TGTGCCAGCAGCGTAGATCCAGCGGGAGTGGGCGAGCAGTACTTC

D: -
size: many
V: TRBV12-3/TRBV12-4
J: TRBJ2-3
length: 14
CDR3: CASSTGQYTDTQYF
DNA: TGTGCCAGCAGCACCGGACAGTACACAGATACGCAGTATTTT

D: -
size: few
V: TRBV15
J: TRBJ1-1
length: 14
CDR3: CATSFGSGGAEAFF
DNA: TGTGCCACCAGCTTTGGATCTGGAGGTGCTGAAGCTTTCTTT

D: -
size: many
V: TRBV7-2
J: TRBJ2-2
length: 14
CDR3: CASSLRRLTGELFF
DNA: TGTGCCAGCAGCTTAAGGCGGCTTACCGGGGAGCTGTTTTTT

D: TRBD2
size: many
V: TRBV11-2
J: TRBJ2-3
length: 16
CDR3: CASSLTPSGTGDTQYF
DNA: TGTGCCAGCAGCTTAACTCCTAGCGGGACCGGGGATACGCAGTATTTT

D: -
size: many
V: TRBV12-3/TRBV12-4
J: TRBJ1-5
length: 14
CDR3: CASSSGLNNQPQHF
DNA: TGTGCCAGCAGTTCGGGACTAAACAATCAGCCCCAGCATTTT

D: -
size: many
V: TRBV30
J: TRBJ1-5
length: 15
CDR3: CAWSGSGGFDQPQHF
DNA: TGTGCCTGGAGTGGTTCGGGGGGCTTTGATCAGCCCCAGCATTTT

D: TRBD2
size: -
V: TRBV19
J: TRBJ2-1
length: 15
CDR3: CASSLGGTSGGEQFF
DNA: TGTGCCAGTAGCCTCGGGGGGACTAGCGGCGGAGAGCAGTTCTTC

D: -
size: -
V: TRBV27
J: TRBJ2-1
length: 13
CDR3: CASSLYSWNEQFF
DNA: TGTGCCAGCAGTTTATACAGCTGGAATGAGCAGTTCTTC

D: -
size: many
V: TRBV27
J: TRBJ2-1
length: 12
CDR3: CASSPGLGEQFF
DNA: TGTGCCAGCAGCCCTGGTTTGGGGGAGCAGTTCTTC

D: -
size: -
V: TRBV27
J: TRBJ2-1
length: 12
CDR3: CASSHGALGEFF
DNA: TGTGCCAGCAGCCACGGGGCCCTCGGGGAGTTCTTC

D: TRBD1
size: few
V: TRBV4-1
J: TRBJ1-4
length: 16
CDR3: CASSQDGTGSNEKLFF
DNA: TGCGCCAGCAGCCAAGATGGGACAGGGAGTAATGAAAAACTGTTTTTT

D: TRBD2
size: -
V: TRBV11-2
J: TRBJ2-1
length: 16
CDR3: CASSFHQTSGPNEQFF
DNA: TGTGCCAGCAGCTTTCATCAGACTAGCGGGCCTAACGAGCAGTTCTTC

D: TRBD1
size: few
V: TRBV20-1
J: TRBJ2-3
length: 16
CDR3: CSARSQGAQGTDTQYF
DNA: TGCAGTGCTAGATCTCAGGGGGCTCAGGGGACAGATACGCAGTATTTT

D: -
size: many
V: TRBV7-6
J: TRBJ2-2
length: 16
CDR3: CASSSRQTRATGELFF
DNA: TGTGCCAGCAGCTCCCGACAGACCCGAGCCACCGGGGAGCTGTTTTTT

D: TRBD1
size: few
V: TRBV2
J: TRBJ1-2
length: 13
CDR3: CASSLTGTGGYTF
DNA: TGTGCCAGCAGCCTCACCGGGACAGGGGGCTACACCTTC

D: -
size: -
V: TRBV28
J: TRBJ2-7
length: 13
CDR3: CASMKHHSYEQYF
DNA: TGTGCCAGCATGAAACATCACTCCTACGAGCAGTACTTC

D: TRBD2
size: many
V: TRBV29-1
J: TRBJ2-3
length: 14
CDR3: CSVEGREGTDTQYF
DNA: TGCAGCGTTGAAGGGCGGGAGGGCACAGATACGCAGTATTTT

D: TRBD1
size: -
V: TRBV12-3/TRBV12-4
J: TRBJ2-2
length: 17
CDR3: CASRSQRDRGATGELFF
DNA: TGTGCCAGCAGGTCGCAAAGGGACAGGGGTGCCACCGGGGAGCTGTTTTTT

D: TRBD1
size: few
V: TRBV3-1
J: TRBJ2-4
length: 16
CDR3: CASSVGTGEFKNIQYF
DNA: TGTGCCAGCAGCGTAGGGACAGGGGAGTTCAAAAACATTCAGTACTTC